Listed here are 11 T cell receptor beta chains from one sample, sequenced in a study of T cell clonality in common variable immunodeficiency. Findings and limits, study-wide: Common variable immunodeficiency TCR beta sequences reportedly had fewer deletions and N-nucleotide insertions.

No antigen has been identified for these receptors. Profiled with immunoSEQ multiplex PCR; TCRdb holds only in-frame clones, not every one. The specimen has just over 25,000 clones, none found just once. Sequenced material: peripheral blood mononuclear cells. The receptors were gathered from a human donor with common variable immunodeficiency.

This clone was detected only a few times. The sequenced fragment ends 3 residues before the CDR3 boundary, so the rest is inferred from the germline J gene. The chain uses TRBV7-2 and TRBJ2-2, with 8 bases aligning to TRBD1. Germline lookup yields CDR1 SGHTA and CDR2 FQGNSA. The CDR3 runs to 15 residues. With V trimmed by 7 bases and J by 4 bases, 8 bases remained unmatched. CDR3 DNA, as far as it was read: TGTGCCAGCATCGCAGGGGGCGCTGTCACCGGGGAG. Its protein is CASIAGGAVTGE. The whole CDR3 sequence is CASIAGGAVTGELFF.

This clone was observed at least ten times. The read finishes 3 residues shy of the CDR3 end, and the germline J gene is used to complete it. The J gene is TRBJ2-5, the V gene TRBV6-2 or TRBV6-3; 8 positions agree with TRBD1. CDR3 length equals 17 residues. Germline-derived CDR1 and CDR2 are MNHEY and SVGEGT. The V segment lost 2 bases and the J segment 4 bases; nucleotides outside the gene matches: 12. Here the CDR3 reads CASSYEIGQGVPETQYF. Partial CDR3 DNA: TGTGCCAGCAGTTACGAAATAGGACAGGGAGTCCCAGAGACC.

This clone came up many times. Read sequence stops 3 residues before the CDR3 end, and the germline J gene provides the missing end. The genes are TRBV7-2 and TRBJ2-3, with D possibly matching TRBD2 (6 bases). Looked up from germline, CDR1 is SGHTA and CDR2 is FQGNSA. CDR3 length: 15 residues. Deletions cut 4 bases from V and 0 bases from J, with 11 bases between. This chain's CDR3 is CASSSTGLSTDTQYF. CDR3 DNA, as far as it was read: TGTGCCAGCAGCTCCACGGGACTGAGCACAGATACG. Full variable domain (remainder filled in from reference TRBV7-2 and TRBJ2-3): GAGVSQSPSNKVTEKGKDVELRCDPISGHTALYWYRQSLGQGLEFLIYFQGNSAPDKSGLPSDRFSAERTGGSVSTLTIQRTQQEDSAVYLCASSSTGLSTDTQYFGPGTRLTVL.

This clone occurred a few times. The observed sequence ends 3 residues before the CDR3 terminus, with the missing tail filled in from the germline J gene. The V gene is TRBV18, the J gene TRBJ1-3, with unresolved D. This CDR3 spans 15 amino acids. V dropped 2 bases and J dropped 0 bases, with 8 bases sitting between them. The germline CDR1 and CDR2 sequences are KGHSH and LQKENI. The CDR3 loop reads CASSPVSHSGNTIYF. Partial CDR3 DNA: TGTGCCAGCTCACCAGTGTCCCACTCTGGAAACACC. Full variable domain (missing parts from reference TRBV18 and TRBJ1-3): NAGVMQNPRHLVRRRGQEARLRCSPMKGHSHVYWYRQLPEEGLKFMVYLQKENIIDESGMPKERFSAEFPKEGPSILRIQQVVRGDSAAYFCASSPVSHSGNTIYFGEGSWLTVV.

The table lists this clone with many counts. The CDR3 is cut off 3 residues early in the read; its end comes from the germline J gene. The rearrangement links TRBV19 to TRBJ2-7; TRBD2 agrees at 7 bases. Looked up from germline, CDR1 is LNHDA and CDR2 is SQIVND (reference sequence). V trimming: 6 bases; J trimming: 6 bases; junction bases outside the gene matches: 11. CDR3 length: 14 amino acids. The CDR3 region is CASRGPGGSGEQYF. Partial CDR3 DNA: TGTGCCAGTAGAGGTCCCGGCGGGAGCGGCGAG. Looking up the rest from reference TRBV19 and TRBJ2-7 gives the full variable domain: DGGITQSPKYLFRKEGQNVTLSCEQNLNHDAMYWYRQDPGQGLRLIYYSQIVNDFQKGDIAEGYSVSREKKESFPLTVTSAQKNPTAFYLCASRGPGGSGEQYFGPGTRLTVT.

At least ten counts were recorded for this clone. The read finishes 3 residues shy of the CDR3 end, and the germline J gene is used to complete it. J is TRBJ2-7 and V is TRBV30; perhaps TRBD2 as D (5 bases). With 0 bases removed from V and 3 bases from J, the gap between germline ends came to 9 bases. CDR3 length: 13 amino acids. The germline V gene has CDR1 GTSNPN and CDR2 SVGIG (reference sequence). The CDR3 here is CAWSVAAGYEQYF. CDR3 DNA, as far as it was read: TGTGCCTGGAGTGTAGCGGCAGGCTACGAG.

This clone has a count of ten or more. With the read ending 3 residues before the CDR3 end, the germline J gene is used to fill in that end. This rearrangement joins TRBV13 to TRBJ2-7; the match to TRBD2 covers 7 bases. Germline CDR1 reads PRHDT; CDR2 reads FYEKMQ (reference sequence). The V segment lost 0 bases and the J segment 5 bases; nucleotides outside the gene matches: 7. The CDR3 length is 15 residues. The covered CDR3 bases are TGTGCCAGCAGCTTAGGATCAGGCAGCGGGGACGAG. Amino acids: CASSLGSGSGDE. The complete CDR3 protein is CASSLGSGSGDEQYF.

This clone was detected many times. With the read ending 3 residues before the CDR3 end, the germline J gene is used to fill in that end. This rearrangement joins TRBV12-3 or TRBV12-4 to TRBJ1-4, with D maybe TRBD1 (6 bases). The CDR3 consists of 14 residues. Trimming took off 6 bases at V and 6 bases at J, with 14 bases between the two ends. The CDR3 reads CASSKDRVHEKLFF. CDR3 bases read: TGTGCCAGCAGCAAGGACAGAGTCCATGAAAAA.

The sample holds many counts of this clone. From the germline J gene comes the end of the CDR3, since the read stops 3 residues before it. The V and J genes are TRBV18 and TRBJ2-7; TRBD1 agrees at 12 bases. The CDR3 runs to 13 residues. The germline gives CDR1 KGHSH, CDR2 LQKENI. Trimming cost V 6 bases and J 6 bases; bases outside gene matches: 3. Incomplete CDR3 DNA: TGTGCCAGCTCGGGGACAGGGGGCTTCGAG. Translation: CASSGTGGFE. From start to end, the CDR3 is CASSGTGGFEQYF.

There are many counts of this clone. The DNA ends 3 residues before the CDR3 does, and the rest of the CDR3 is filled in from the germline J gene. V gene TRBV7-9 combines with J gene TRBJ2-7; 9 bases align to TRBD1. The CDR3 spans 15 residues. Germline lookup yields CDR1 SEHNR and CDR2 FQNEAQ (reference sequence). The V gene end was trimmed by 4 bases and the J gene end by 4 bases; junction bases not matched to a gene: 8. Incomplete CDR3 DNA: TGTGCCAGCAGCTCGAACCGGGACAGGGCTTACGAG. Translated: CASSSNRDRAYE. Given in full, the CDR3 is CASSSNRDRAYEQYF. Using reference TRBV7-9 and TRBJ2-7 for the parts outside the CDR3, the full variable domain is DTGVSQNPRHKITKRGQNVTFRCDPISEHNRLYWYRQTLGQGPEFLTYFQNEAQLEKSRLLSDRFSAERPKGSFSTLEIQRTEQGDSAMYLCASSSNRDRAYEQYFGPGTRLTVT.

This clone was detected many times. The sequence runs out 3 residues before the end of the CDR3; the remainder is reconstructed from the germline J gene. The chain has TRBV29-1 and TRBJ2-1; 7 bases match TRBD1. The germline V gene has CDR1 SQVTM and CDR2 ANQGSEA. CDR3 length: 10 amino acids. The trim removed 8 bases at V and 8 bases at J, leaving 3 bases unmatched. The CDR3 here is CSRGGDEQFF. CDR3 bases read: TGCAGCAGAGGGGGCGATGAG.